This T cell receptor (beta chain) was identified during a study of patients and donors after allogeneic stem cell transplantation. The V and J ends lost 7 bases and 4 bases, in that order; junction bases with no gene match: 4. The CDR3 runs 13 residues. TCRdb reanalysed the RT-PCR reads using MiXCR and keeps one entry per CDR3 protein. This sample carries some 880,000 distinct CDR3 sequences, approximately 19% of them seen once, and the ten largest clones take 5% to 7.5%. This TCR came from a human donor who was either an allogeneic HSCT recipient or a stem cell or donor lymphocyte infusion donor (not recorded which). It is not recorded whose cells these are; they may come from a transplant donor. The chain combines TRBV12-3 or TRBV12-4 with TRBJ2-1; 7 nucleotides match TRBD1. Sequenced input: blood, either unsorted or a sorted T cell fraction (not recorded which). CDR3 DNA: TGTGCCAGCACGGGACAGATTTACAATGAGCAGTTCTTC. It translates to CASTGQIYNEQFF.